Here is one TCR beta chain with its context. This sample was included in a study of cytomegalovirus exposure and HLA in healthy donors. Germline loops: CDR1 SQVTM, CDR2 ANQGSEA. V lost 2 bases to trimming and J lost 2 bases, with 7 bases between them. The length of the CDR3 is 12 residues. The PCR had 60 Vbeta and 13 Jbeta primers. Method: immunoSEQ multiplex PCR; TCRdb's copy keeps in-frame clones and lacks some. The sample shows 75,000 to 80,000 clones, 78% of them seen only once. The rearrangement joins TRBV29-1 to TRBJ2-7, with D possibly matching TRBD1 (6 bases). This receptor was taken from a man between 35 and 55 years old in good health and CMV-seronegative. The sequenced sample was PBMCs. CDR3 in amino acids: CSVESGAYEQYF. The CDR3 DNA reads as TGCAGCGTTGAATCAGGGGCCTACGAGCAGTACTTC.